The 15 T cell receptor beta chains in this list originate from one sample, sequenced in a study of cytomegalovirus exposure and HLA in healthy donors. The PCR ran on 60 Vbeta and 13 Jbeta primers. Data came from immunoSEQ multiplex PCR; TCRdb stores just in-frame clones and leaves some out. This repertoire shows some 140,000 clones, 75% to 85% found once; its top ten account for approximately 0.99%. Sequenced sample: PBMCs. Receptors were obtained from a male donor in good health and CMV-seronegative.

Points on this clone: A read error may account for a junction end that differs from germline. The V and J genes are TRBV7-7 and TRBJ2-5; 8 bases are shared with TRBD2. The CDR3 runs to 15 residues. Per germline, CDR1 SSHAT and CDR2 FNYEAQ (reference sequence). Here the CDR3 DNA reads TGTGCTAGCAGCGCTCGGGGGGGTCTAACAGAGACCCAGTACTTC. Amino acid sequence: CASSARGGLTETQYF.

This chain uses TRBV19 with TRBJ2-1, with TRBD1 matching over 8 bases. There are 14 residues in the CDR3. Trimming cost V 4 bases and J 4 bases; bases outside gene matches: 3. Germline loops: CDR1 LNHDA, CDR2 SQIVND (reference sequence). The CDR3 region is CASSTGTGYNEQFF. The CDR3, as DNA: TGTGCCAGTAGTACCGGGACAGGATACAATGAGCAGTTCTTC.

The genes are TRBV9 and TRBJ2-5, with TRBD1 matching over 12 bases. The DNA end lines up better with TRBJ2-7; the J call may be wrong. Germline values: CDR1 SGDLS, CDR2 YYNGEE. This CDR3 has 19 residues. The CDR3 protein is CASRRTGTGGFGSSYEQYF. The CDR3 bases are TGTGCCAGCAGACGGACCGGGACAGGGGGCTTCGGGAGCTCCTACGAGCAGTACTTC.

The V gene is TRBV6-1, the J gene TRBJ2-6; D gene ambiguous. Germline values: CDR1 MNHNS, CDR2 SASEGT. Trimming took 4 bases from V and 2 from J, leaving 6 bases between them. The CDR3 consists of 14 residues. CDR3 sequence: CASSGTAGANVLTF. The CDR3 nucleotides read TGTGCCAGCAGTGGAACAGCTGGGGCCAACGTCCTGACTTTC.

This clone appeared a few times. This rearrangement joins TRBV19 to TRBJ2-2; D may be TRBD2 (6 bases). V lost 3 bases and J lost 8, with 10 bases in between. CDR3 length equals 13 residues. From germline, CDR1 is LNHDA and CDR2 SQIVND (reference sequence). The CDR3 DNA sequence: TGTGCCAGTAGTATCGCGGGGCCTGGGGAGCTGTTTTTT. This translates into CASSIAGPGELFF. Supplemented by reference TRBV19 and TRBJ2-2, the full variable domain reads DGGITQSPKYLFRKEGQNVTLSCEQNLNHDAMYWYRQDPGQGLRLIYYSQIVNDFQKGDIAEGYSVSREKKESFPLTVTSAQKNPTAFYLCASSIAGPGELFFGEGSRLTVL.

This chain connects TRBV6-5 to TRBJ2-5, with 14 bases identical to TRBD2. The germline CDR1 and CDR2 sequences are MNHEY and SVGAGI. The V and J ends lost 7 bases and 2 bases, in that order; junction bases with no gene match: 3. This CDR3 has 15 residues. CDR3 DNA: TGTGCCAGCACCCGACTAGCGGGGGGGCAAGAGACCCAGTACTTC. It translates to CASTRLAGGQETQYF.

This clone was counted only a few times. CDR3 nucleotide sequence: TGTGCCAGCAGCTTTCCGGACAGGGGGATTAAAGATACGCAGTATTTT. This codes for CASSFPDRGIKDTQYF. This sequence joins TRBV7-9 and TRBJ2-3; 10 bases fit TRBD1. This CDR3 has 16 residues. Unmatched junction bases numbered 8, after V lost 3 bases and J lost 5 bases. In germline, CDR1 is SEHNR, CDR2 FQNEAQ (reference sequence). The whole variable domain, filled in from reference TRBV7-9 and TRBJ2-3, reads DTGVSQNPRHKITKRGQNVTFRCDPISEHNRLYWYRQTLGQGPEFLTYFQNEAQLEKSRLLSDRFSAERPKGSFSTLEIQRTEQGDSAMYLCASSFPDRGIKDTQYFGPGTRLTVL.

The chain has TRBV5-5 and TRBJ1-6, with 7 bases matching TRBD1. With V trimmed by 2 bases and J by 7 bases, 3 bases remained unmatched. Per germline, CDR1 SGHKS and CDR2 YYEKEE (reference sequence). The CDR3 has 14 amino acids. CDR3 in amino acids: CASSFDRANSPLHF. The CDR3, as DNA: TGTGCCAGCAGCTTCGACAGGGCAAATTCACCCCTCCACTTT.

The rearrangement joins TRBV7-2 to TRBJ1-6; D is unclear. This CDR3 has 15 amino acids. Trimming shortened V by 2 bases and J by 5 bases, and 10 bases separated the two germline ends. Germline-derived CDR1 and CDR2 are SGHTA and FQGNSA. CDR3 amino acids: CASSLTSIDNSPLHF. The CDR3 DNA sequence: TGTGCCAGCAGCTTAACGAGCATCGATAATTCACCCCTCCACTTT.

The chain carries TRBV7-2 and TRBJ2-7; no firm D call. Trimming stripped 1 base from V and 2 bases from J, with 3 bases between. Looked up from germline, CDR1 is SGHTA and CDR2 is FQGNSA. The CDR3 sequence is 12 residues long. The CDR3 DNA reads as TGTGCCAGCAGCTTAGATACCTACGAGCAGTACTTC. It is translated as CASSLDTYEQYF. Filled out from reference TRBV7-2 and TRBJ2-7, the complete variable domain reads GAGVSQSPSNKVTEKGKDVELRCDPISGHTALYWYRQSLGQGLEFLIYFQGNSAPDKSGLPSDRFSAERTGGSVSTLTIQRTQQEDSAVYLCASSLDTYEQYFGPGTRLTVT.

The chain links TRBV7-2 to TRBJ1-3, with no clear D. The CDR3 totals 16 residues. Trimming cost V 1 base and J 3 bases, with 13 bases left between them. Germline V lookup: CDR1 SGHTA, CDR2 FQGNSA. CDR3 loop: CASSLEPRQGGNTIYF. The CDR3 region has the DNA TGTGCCAGCAGCTTAGAACCGAGACAAGGTGGAAACACCATATATTTT.

V gene TRBV6-6 combines with J gene TRBJ1-6, with a tentative D call TRBD1 (5 bases). The CDR3 consists of 13 residues. The V gene's germline CDR1 is MNHNY and CDR2 SVGAGI (reference sequence). Between the trimmed V and J ends, which lost 10 bases and 10 bases, there was a span of 17 bases. CDR3 region: CATNIGRGSPLHF. The CDR3 coding sequence is TGTGCCACTAATATCGGGCGGGGGTCACCCCTCCACTTT.

J is TRBJ1-1 and V is TRBV7-9, with D perhaps TRBD1 (6 bases). Germline values: CDR1 SEHNR, CDR2 FQNEAQ (reference sequence). Trimming took 1 base from V and 1 from J, leaving 10 bases between them. The CDR3 length is 15 residues. CDR3 protein: CASSLGGLKNTEAFF. As DNA, the CDR3 is TGTGCCAGCAGCTTAGGGGGGCTGAAGAACACTGAAGCTTTCTTT.

This chain links TRBV5-1 with TRBJ2-6, with a possible D match to TRBD1 (6 bases). Germline CDR1 is SGHRS and CDR2 is YFSETQ. Trimming removed 4 bases at V and 4 bases at J, with 12 bases between. The CDR3 is made up of 15 amino acids. The CDR3 here is CASSLDSDGANVLTF. In DNA form, the CDR3 reads TGCGCCAGCAGCCTGGACAGTGACGGGGCCAACGTCCTGACTTTC.

The V and J genes are TRBV5-1 and TRBJ1-4; D is unclear. Germline V lookup: CDR1 SGHRS, CDR2 YFSETQ. The CDR3 has 14 amino acids. Trimming took 4 bases from V and 4 from J, leaving 11 bases between them. As DNA, the CDR3 is TGCGCCAGCAGCCCGCACTTCTATAATGAAAAACTGTTTTTT. Protein sequence: CASSPHFYNEKLFF.